This T cell receptor beta chain was recovered during a study of blood T cells in healthy people across ages. The CDR3 spans 14 residues. Trimming shortened V by 4 bases and J by 4 bases, and 13 bases separated the two germline ends. CDR1 is MNHEY, CDR2 SMNVEV, per germline (reference sequence). Primers used in a second PCR of about 7 to 12 cycles were a sample-barcoded 5' primer and a J-beta primer mix. TCRdb used MiXCR to reprocess the 5' RACE reads, holding one entry per CDR3 protein. The table lists 750,000 or so distinct CDR3 sequences, 25% of them singletons. This clonotype came up a few times. The same data also contributed to another study, on T cells of mothers and their children.

The TCR comes from a boy aged 10-17 years in good health. Sequencing was carried out using blood. The chain employs TRBV27 and TRBJ1-2; possible D gene TRBD1, 5 bases. CDR3 nucleotides: TGTGCCAGCAGTTCATCAGGGTCGGGCTATGGCTACACCTTC. It codes for CASSSSGSGYGYTF.